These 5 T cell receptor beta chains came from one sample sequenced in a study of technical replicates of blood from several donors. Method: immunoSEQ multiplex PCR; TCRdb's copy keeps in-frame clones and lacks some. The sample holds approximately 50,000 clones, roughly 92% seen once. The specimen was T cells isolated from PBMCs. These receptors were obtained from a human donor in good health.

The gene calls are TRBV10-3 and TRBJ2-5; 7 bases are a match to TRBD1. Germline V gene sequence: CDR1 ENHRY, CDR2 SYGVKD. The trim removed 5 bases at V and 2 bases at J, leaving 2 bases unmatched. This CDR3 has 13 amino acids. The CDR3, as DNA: TGTGCCATCAGTACAGGGGAGCAAGAGACCCAGTACTTC. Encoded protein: CAISTGEQETQYF.

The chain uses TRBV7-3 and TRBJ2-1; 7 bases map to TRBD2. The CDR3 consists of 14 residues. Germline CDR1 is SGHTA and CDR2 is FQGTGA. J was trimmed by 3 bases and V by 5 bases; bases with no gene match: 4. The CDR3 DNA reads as TGTGCCAGCAGCGCCAGCGGGATCTACAATGAGCAGTTCTTC. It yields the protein CASSASGIYNEQFF.

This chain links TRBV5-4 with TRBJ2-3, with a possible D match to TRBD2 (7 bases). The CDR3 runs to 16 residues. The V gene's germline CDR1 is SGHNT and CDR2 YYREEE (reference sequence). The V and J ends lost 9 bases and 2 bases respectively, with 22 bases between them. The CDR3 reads CATTPEYGGATDTQYF. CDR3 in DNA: TGTGCCACCACGCCCGAATATGGGGGGGCCACAGATACGCAGTATTTT.

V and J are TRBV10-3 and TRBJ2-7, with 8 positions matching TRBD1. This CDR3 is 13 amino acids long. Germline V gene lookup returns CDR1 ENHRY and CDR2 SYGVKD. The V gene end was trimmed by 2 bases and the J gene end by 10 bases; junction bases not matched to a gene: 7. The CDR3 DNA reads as TGTGCCATCAGTGAGGGGACAGGCCTACGACAGTACTTC. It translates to CAISEGTGLRQYF.

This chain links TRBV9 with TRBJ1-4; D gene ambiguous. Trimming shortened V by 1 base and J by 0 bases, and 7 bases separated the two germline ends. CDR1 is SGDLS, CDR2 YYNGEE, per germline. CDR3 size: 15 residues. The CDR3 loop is CASSVYGATNEKLFF. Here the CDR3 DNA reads TGTGCCAGCAGCGTATACGGAGCAACTAATGAAAAACTGTTTTTT.